What follows are 20 T cell receptor beta chains derived from one specimen sequenced in a study of cytomegalovirus exposure and HLA in healthy donors. PCR employed 60 Vbeta and 13 Jbeta primers. The assay was immunoSEQ multiplex PCR, and TCRdb's table has in-frame clones only and misses some. The sample has approximately 120,000 clones; under 85% are singletons. Sequencing was done on a sample of PBMCs. The receptors here all came from a young man in good health and CMV-seronegative.

This rearrangement joins TRBV29-1 to TRBJ1-1, with D possibly TRBD1 on 5 matching bases. The CDR3 is 14 amino acids. Per germline, CDR1 SQVTM and CDR2 ANQGSEA. The V and J ends lost 7 bases and 0 bases respectively, with 15 bases between them. CDR3 residues: CSGKGMDMNTEAFF. The CDR3, as DNA: TGCAGCGGCAAGGGAATGGACATGAACACTGAAGCTTTCTTT.

This chain links TRBV7-2 with TRBJ2-7; 13 bases fit TRBD2. The CDR3 extends over 15 amino acids. CDR1 is SGHTA, CDR2 FQGNSA, per germline. The ends lost 3 bases at V and 4 bases at J; junction bases unmatched: 3. The CDR3: CASSFGLAGVYEQYF. The CDR3 DNA reads TGTGCCAGCAGCTTCGGACTAGCGGGAGTATACGAGCAGTACTTC.

The genes are TRBV5-6 and TRBJ1-1; no clear D. CDR1 and CDR2 from the germline V gene are SGHDT and YYEEEE. This CDR3 has 13 residues. Trimming left V 4 bases short and J 3 bases short, with 10 bases between. In DNA, the CDR3 is TGTGCCAGCAGCATGGACCGAGACACTGAAGCTTTCTTT. It translates to CASSMDRDTEAFF.

The chain links TRBV19 to TRBJ2-3; D may be TRBD2 (5 bases). Germline loops: CDR1 LNHDA, CDR2 SQIVND (reference sequence). CDR3 length: 15 residues. The V and J ends lost 1 base and 6 bases respectively, with 14 bases between them. The CDR3 DNA reads as TGTGCCAGTAGTATAGCGGGGAGCTCGGCTGATACGCAGTATTTT. Amino acid sequence: CASSIAGSSADTQYF.

V is TRBV23-1 and J is TRBJ2-1; a possible D gene is TRBD2 (6 bases). TRBV23-1 counts as an open reading frame of uncertain function. This CDR3 is 15 amino acids long. The V and J ends lost 4 bases and 10 bases respectively, with 20 bases between them. CDR3 DNA: TGCGCCAGCAGTCGTTTTCGCCGCCGCGGGAAGGAGCAGTTCTTC. Translation: CASSRFRRRGKEQFF.

In this sample, this clone turned up once. The chain employs TRBV7-2 and TRBJ1-3; 7 nucleotides align to TRBD1. This CDR3 region has 15 residues. V gave up 5 bases and J gave up 2 bases; unmatched junction bases: 6. The germline V gene encodes CDR1 SGHTA and CDR2 FQGNSA. The CDR3 loop is CASSATGEAGNTIYF. The CDR3 DNA reads TGTGCCAGCAGCGCTACAGGGGAGGCTGGAAACACCATATATTTT.

The chain carries TRBV6-1 and TRBJ1-2; weak D call: TRBD1 (6 bases). This CDR3 is built from 15 residues. The germline CDR1 and CDR2 sequences are MNHNS and SASEGT. The ends were cut back, 0 bases at V and 5 bases at J, with 13 bases in the middle. This chain's CDR3 is CASSEAWWGPYGYTF. CDR3 in DNA: TGTGCCAGCAGTGAAGCGTGGTGGGGGCCGTATGGCTACACCTTC.

This clone was observed a single time. V and J are TRBV5-4 and TRBJ2-3; 11 positions match TRBD2. The CDR3 runs to 14 residues. Losses at the gene ends were 3 bases for V and 6 bases for J; bases not matched to a gene: 3. The germline CDR1 and CDR2 sequences are SGHNT and YYREEE (reference sequence). This CDR3 reads CASSYRTSGDTQYF. CDR3 nucleotides: TGTGCCAGCAGCTACCGGACTAGCGGGGATACGCAGTATTTT.

J is TRBJ2-7 and V is TRBV10-3, with 10 positions matching TRBD1. Trimming cost V 5 bases and J 5 bases; bases outside gene matches: 15. This CDR3 comprises 17 residues. Germline loops: CDR1 ENHRY, CDR2 SYGVKD. CDR3 region: CAISYMRDRGRNHEQYF. The CDR3 DNA is TGTGCCATCAGTTACATGAGAGACAGGGGGCGGAATCACGAGCAGTACTTC.

This clone occurred once. The J gene is TRBJ1-1, the V gene TRBV4-1; TRBD1 aligns across 8 bases. V was clipped by 4 bases and J by 7 bases; unmatched bases: 14. Germline CDR1 MGHRA, CDR2 YSYEKL. This CDR3 contains 16 residues. CDR3 in DNA: TGCGCCAGCAGCCGCGCGATACAGGGGGGGGATAGTGAAGCTTTCTTT. It codes for CASSRAIQGGDSEAFF.

The chain employs TRBV6-5 and TRBJ1-2; D unclear. Germline assignment: CDR1 MNHEY and CDR2 SVGAGI. CDR3 length equals 14 residues. Trimming took 0 bases from V and 3 from J, leaving 8 bases between them. This chain's CDR3 is CASSYSAGYYGYTF. CDR3 bases: TGTGCCAGCAGTTACTCCGCGGGGTACTATGGCTACACCTTC.

This clone was detected once. This chain connects TRBV7-2 to TRBJ2-5; a possible D gene is TRBD2 (6 bases). From germline, CDR1 is SGHTA and CDR2 FQGNSA. The CDR3 totals 13 residues. Trimming took 2 bases from V and 2 from J, leaving 6 bases between them. CDR3 sequence: CASSLRGQETQYF. Written as DNA, the CDR3 is TGTGCCAGCAGCTTACGGGGGCAAGAGACCCAGTACTTC.

This clone was observed at least ten times. The chain employs TRBV7-2 and TRBJ2-7, with 15 bases that match TRBD2. Looked up from germline, CDR1 is SGHTA and CDR2 is FQGNSA. The J segment lost 7 bases and the V segment lost 5 bases, leaving 3 bases of the junction unmatched. The CDR3 contains 14 residues. This chain's CDR3 is CASSGGTSGGEQYF. Here the CDR3 DNA reads TGTGCCAGCAGCGGAGGGACTAGCGGGGGGGAGCAGTACTTC.

The chain recombines TRBV4-2 with TRBJ1-6; TRBD1 aligns across 7 bases. The CDR3 extends over 15 amino acids. Unmatched junction bases numbered 6, after V lost 1 base and J lost 9 bases. Looked up from germline, CDR1 is LGHNA and CDR2 is YNFKEQ. The CDR3 loop is CASSQGGQGGSPLHF. Here the CDR3 DNA reads TGTGCCAGCAGCCAAGGAGGTCAGGGGGGTTCACCCCTCCACTTT.

On this clone: This CDR3 is also generated by other DNA sequences in the sample. V and J are TRBV7-2 and TRBJ2-1; TRBD2 matches at 11 bases. Looked up from germline, CDR1 is SGHTA and CDR2 is FQGNSA. This CDR3 has 17 residues. J was trimmed by 8 bases and V by 7 bases; bases with no gene match: 16. CDR3 in DNA: TGTGCCAGCAACGGGGAGACTAGCGGGACTTTATTCGATGAGCAGTTCTTC. It is translated as CASNGETSGTLFDEQFF.

This rearrangement joins TRBV4-1 to TRBJ2-1, with D possibly TRBD1 on 5 matching bases. The CDR3 loop spans 18 amino acids. V lost 4 bases and J 4 bases, leaving 23 bases between the germline ends. CDR1 is MGHRA and CDR2 is YSYEKL in the germline V gene. CDR3 sequence reads: CASSRSVFRQSVYNEQFF. CDR3 DNA sequence: TGCGCCAGCAGCCGATCCGTGTTTCGACAGTCGGTTTACAATGAGCAGTTCTTC.

The chain uses TRBV5-1 and TRBJ2-5; 16 nucleotides match TRBD2. CDR1 and CDR2 from the germline V gene are SGHRS and YFSETQ. This CDR3 is built from 19 residues. The V gene end was trimmed by 5 bases and the J gene end by 4 bases; junction bases not matched to a gene: 14. The chain's CDR3 is CASSRMGLAGGPIRETQYF. The DNA for the CDR3 is TGCGCCAGCAGTCGGATGGGACTAGCGGGGGGGCCGATTAGAGAGACCCAGTACTTC.

This clone was found once. The rearrangement joins TRBV14 to TRBJ2-7; the D is unclear. Trimming left V 1 base short and J 2 bases short, with 12 bases between. Looked up from germline, CDR1 is SGHDN and CDR2 is FVKESK. CDR3 length: 15 residues. This CDR3 reads CASSQVGTAPYEQYF. The CDR3 DNA reads as TGTGCCAGCAGCCAAGTGGGCACGGCGCCCTACGAGCAGTACTTC.

Remarks on this clone: No conserved phenylalanine or tryptophan ends this CDR3, so it is likely a read error. This chain links TRBV27 with TRBJ1-2, with TRBD1 matching 8 bases. V gave up 8 bases and J gave up 4 bases; unmatched junction bases: 3. Germline assignment: CDR1 MNHEY and CDR2 SMNVEV (reference sequence). The CDR3 totals 12 residues. The DNA for the CDR3 is TGTGCCAGCGCACAGGGGGGCTATGGCTACACCGTC. Protein sequence: CASAQGGYGYTV.

The V and J genes are TRBV6-1 and TRBJ1-1, with a possible D match to TRBD1 (6 bases). This CDR3 is built from 12 residues. Germline CDR1 and CDR2: MNHNS and SASEGT. Trimming cost V 2 bases and J 9 bases, with 10 bases left between them. The CDR3 DNA reads as TGTGCCAGCAGTGAAAGACAGGACCAAGCTTTCTTT. Translating it yields CASSERQDQAFF.